The rows below give T cell receptor beta chains drawn from one sample of a study of cytomegalovirus exposure and HLA in healthy donors. The method was immunoSEQ multiplex PCR; TCRdb's version includes in-frame clones alone and lacks a portion of them. Of more than 150,000 clones detected, more than 75% appear once; the ten largest clones hold 2% to 3%. The sequenced material came from PBMCs. Every receptor here comes from a woman aged 45-59 years in good health and CMV-seropositive. Each CDR3 is given with its conserved first and last residue. A D gene is named only where the DNA matches it firmly. Some rows mark clone size as missing; the rest say once, few, many or name a class of expanded clone.

j_call clone_size d_call v_call cdr3_nt cdr3_aa
TRBJ2-7 . TRBD1 TRBV7-2 TGTGCCAGCAGCTCCGTGGACAGGGATTATTACGAGCAGTACTTC CASSSVDRDYYEQYF
TRBJ2-1 . TRBD2 TRBV18 TGTGCCAGCTCACCACCGGGACTAGCGGCCCCTCATGAGCAGTTCTTC CASSPPGLAAPHEQFF
TRBJ2-5 . TRBD2 TRBV5-1 TGCGCCAGCAGCGCCGGACTAGCGTGGGAGACCCAGTACTTC CASSAGLAWETQYF
TRBJ1-1 . . TRBV5-4 TGTGCCAGCAGCTTGTCGGGGAGGAGGAACACTGAAGCTTTCTTT CASSLSGRRNTEAFF
TRBJ1-1 . . TRBV19 TGTGCCAGTAGTATACTGGGAGAGAACACTGAAGCTTTCTTT CASSILGENTEAFF
TRBJ1-3 . . TRBV29-1 TGCAGCGTCAACCGGGACAACTCTGGAAACACCATATATTTT CSVNRDNSGNTIYF
TRBJ2-1 . TRBD2 TRBV5-5 TGTGCCAGCAGCTTTCTAGCGGGGGGCCTTGAGCAGTTCTTC CASSFLAGGLEQFF
TRBJ1-2 . TRBD1 TRBV2 TGTGCCAGCCGGACAGGGGGGGACACCTTC CASRTGGDTF
TRBJ1-2 . . TRBV4-3 TGCGCCAGCAGCCAGCACAAGGAGGGGGGGTATGGCTACACCTTC CASSQHKEGGYGYTF
TRBJ2-4 . TRBD2 TRBV27 TGTGCCAGCAGTTTATCGGGACTAGCGGGGTTAGCCAAAAACATTCAGTACTTC CASSLSGLAGLAKNIQYF
TRBJ2-2 once TRBD1 TRBV6-1 TGTGCCAGCAGGAGGGACAGGCTCACCGGGGAGCTGTTTTTT CASRRDRLTGELFF
TRBJ2-5 . . TRBV4-2 TGTGCCAGCAGCAAAGGCGGGACGAATGTTCGCGAGACCCAGTACTTC CASSKGGTNVRETQYF
TRBJ2-5 . TRBD2 TRBV11-2 TGTGCCAGCAGCTCGGAGTGGGGGGGGAGTGGAGAGACCCAGTACTTC CASSSEWGGSGETQYF
TRBJ2-4 . . TRBV2 TGTGCCAGCATTCCCGACACCTTAGCCAAAAACATTCAGTACTTC CASIPDTLAKNIQYF
TRBJ2-7 once . TRBV27 TGTGCCAGCAGCCCATGGGGGGAGTCCTACGAGCAGTACTTC CASSPWGESYEQYF
TRBJ2-3 . . TRBV5-1 TGCGCCAGCAGCTTGGGCCTAAACACAGATACGCAGTATTTT CASSLGLNTDTQYF
TRBJ1-1 . TRBD1 TRBV6-6 TGTGCCACCTCACAGGGGATGAACACTGAAGCTTTCTTT CATSQGMNTEAFF
TRBJ2-7 . . TRBV14 TGTGCCAGCAGTTCCAATTACGAGCAGTACTTC CASSSNYEQYF
TRBJ2-3 . TRBD1 TRBV29-1 TGCAGCGCCGCAGGACAGGGGGCCGGAGATACGCAGTATTTT CSAAGQGAGDTQYF
TRBJ2-2 . TRBD1 TRBV18 TGTGCCAGCTCACCAGTCAGGACAGGAGACACCGGGGAGCTGTTTTTT CASSPVRTGDTGELFF
TRBJ2-2 . TRBD1 TRBV10-3 TGTGCCATCTCCGGGACAGGTAACACCGGGGAGCTGTTTTTT CAISGTGNTGELFF
TRBJ1-5 once . TRBV7-2 TGTGCCAGCAGCCCTTACGCCCGCTACCCCCAGCATTTT CASSPYARYPQHF
TRBJ2-1 . . TRBV28 TGTGCCAGCAGTTTGGAGAGGGGGTACTACAATGAGCAGTTCTTC CASSLERGYYNEQFF
TRBJ2-2 . . TRBV5-5 TGTGCCAGCAGCTTTCAGGCCGAGAACACCGGGGAGCTGTTTTTT CASSFQAENTGELFF
TRBJ1-1 once . TRBV11-2 TGTGCCAGCAGCTTAGGGGACATCAGGGCTTTCTTT CASSLGDIRAFF
TRBJ2-4 once . TRBV4-2 TGTGCCAGCAGCCAAGATACCGGGATGGACATTCAGTACTTC CASSQDTGMDIQYF
TRBJ1-2 . . TRBV25-1 TGTGCCAGCAGTACTCCAGGGGACTATGGCTACACCTTC CASSTPGDYGYTF
TRBJ2-3 once TRBD1 TRBV11-3 TGTGCCAGCAGCCCTGGGACAGCTAGCCTGACTAGCACAGATACGCAGTATTTT CASSPGTASLTSTDTQYF
TRBJ1-3 . . TRBV30 TGTGCCTGGACCTGGGGGGGGTTCGGTGGAAACACCATATATTTT CAWTWGGFGGNTIYF
TRBJ2-5 . TRBD1 TRBV19 TGTGCCAGTAGCACCACGGGACAGTCGGTGACCCAGTACTTC CASSTTGQSVTQYF
TRBJ1-3 . . TRBV7-2 TGTGCCAGCAGCTTAGCCTGGACAGTTTCCTCTGGAAACACCATATATTTT CASSLAWTVSSGNTIYF
TRBJ2-7 . . TRBV4-1 TGCGCCAGCAGCCAAGATATCGGGTCAAGCTCCTACGAGCAGTACTTC CASSQDIGSSSYEQYF
TRBJ2-3 . TRBD2 TRBV4-1 TGCGCCAGCAGCAAAGCCTCTAGCGGGGGGTTAACAGATACGCAGTATTTT CASSKASSGGLTDTQYF
TRBJ2-6 . TRBD1 TRBV5-4 TGTGCCAGCAGGCAGGACAGGGCTGGGGCCAACGTCCTGACTTTC CASRQDRAGANVLTF
TRBJ1-6 . . TRBV10-3 TGTGCCATCAGAGAGGGGGGGAATTCACCCCTCCACTTT CAIREGGNSPLHF
TRBJ2-1 . TRBD1 TRBV9 TGTGCCAGCAGCGCCGGACAGGGGCCATACAATGAGCAGTTCTTC CASSAGQGPYNEQFF
TRBJ1-2 . TRBD1 TRBV5-1 TGCGCCAGCAGCACAGGACAGGGAAACTATGGCTACACCTTC CASSTGQGNYGYTF
TRBJ2-7 . . TRBV6-6 TGTGCCAGCAGTTACTCGAGCTCCTACGAGCAGTACTTC CASSYSSSYEQYF
TRBJ1-1 . TRBD1 TRBV7-3 TGTGCCAGCAGCCGACCAGGACAGGGGGTCACTGAAGCTTTCTTT CASSRPGQGVTEAFF
TRBJ2-7 . TRBD1 TRBV6-1 TGTGCCAGCACGACAGGGGGCGACGAGCAGTACTTC CASTTGGDEQYF
TRBJ2-2 . . TRBV12-5 TGTGCTAGTGGTTTGGGGGACTCACGCACCGGGGAGCTGTTTTTT CASGLGDSRTGELFF
TRBJ1-4 . TRBD1 TRBV27 TGTGCCAGCCAACAGGGGAGAGGGGAAAAACTGTTTTTT CASQQGRGEKLFF
TRBJ2-5 . TRBD2 TRBV29-1 TGCAGCGTTCAAGCGGGAGCGGAGACCCAGTACTTC CSVQAGAETQYF
TRBJ1-3 . . TRBV25-1 TGTGCCAGCAGTGACCCAACAGTCTCTGGAAACACCATATATTTT CASSDPTVSGNTIYF
TRBJ2-3 . . TRBV11-1 TGTGCCAGCAGCTTAGCGAACCTCCGGGGCACAGATACGCAGTATTTT CASSLANLRGTDTQYF
TRBJ2-3 . TRBD1 TRBV18 TGTGCCAGCTCTCCCGGGACAGGGGACACAGATACGCAGTATTTT CASSPGTGDTDTQYF
TRBJ2-3 . TRBD1 TRBV15 TGTGCCACCAGCGCCGGGACAGGGTCCACCACAGATACGCAGTATTTT CATSAGTGSTTDTQYF
TRBJ2-7 . TRBD1 TRBV27 TGTGCCAGCAGTGGGGGACAGGGGGTTTTCTCCTACGAGCAGTACTTC CASSGGQGVFSYEQYF
TRBJ2-2 . TRBD1 TRBV19 TGTGCCAGTAGTATGAGGACAGGGTCGTATTTCGCCGGGGAGCTGTTTTTT CASSMRTGSYFAGELFF